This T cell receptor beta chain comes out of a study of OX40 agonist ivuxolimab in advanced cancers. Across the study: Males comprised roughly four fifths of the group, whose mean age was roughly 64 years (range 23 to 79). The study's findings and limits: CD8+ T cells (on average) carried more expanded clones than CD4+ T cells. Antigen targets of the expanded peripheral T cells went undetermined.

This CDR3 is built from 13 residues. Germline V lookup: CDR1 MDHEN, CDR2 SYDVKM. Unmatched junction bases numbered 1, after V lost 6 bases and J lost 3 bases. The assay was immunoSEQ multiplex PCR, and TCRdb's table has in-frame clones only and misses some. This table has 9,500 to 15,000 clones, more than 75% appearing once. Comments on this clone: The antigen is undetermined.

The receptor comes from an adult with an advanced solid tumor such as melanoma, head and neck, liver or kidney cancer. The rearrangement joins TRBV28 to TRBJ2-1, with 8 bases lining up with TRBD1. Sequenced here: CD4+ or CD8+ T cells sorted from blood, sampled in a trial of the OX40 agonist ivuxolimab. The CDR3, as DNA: TGTGCCAGCAGGGGACAGGTCTACAATGAGCAGTTCTTC. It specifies CASRGQVYNEQFF.